Listed below are T cell receptor beta chains from one sample, sequenced in a study of cytomegalovirus exposure and HLA in healthy donors. Measured with immunoSEQ multiplex PCR; TCRdb has only the in-frame clones, and not every one. The sample records 100,000 or so clones, 77% being singletons. Sequencing was performed on PBMCs. Every receptor here comes from a man aged 35 to 55 in good health and CMV-seropositive. Both conserved end residues are part of each CDR3. The order of the fields is clone size, V gene, D gene, J gene, CDR3 DNA, CDR3 protein. D genes are given only for firm matches. Part of the rows lack a size; the others show once, few, many or a class for expanded clones.

clone size: .
V gene: TRBV10-3
D gene: .
J gene: TRBJ1-6
CDR3 DNA: TGTGCCATCAGTGGTACGGGGAGCTCCTATAATTCACCCCTCCACTTT
CDR3 protein: CAISGTGSSYNSPLHF

clone size: once
V gene: TRBV10-3
D gene: .
J gene: TRBJ2-5
CDR3 DNA: TGTGCCATCAGTGAGCTCCCGGCGACAGGAACACAAGAGACCCAGTACTTC
CDR3 protein: CAISELPATGTQETQYF

clone size: .
V gene: TRBV29-1
D gene: .
J gene: TRBJ2-2
CDR3 DNA: TGCAGCGTTGAGTTGCTAAATAAGAACACCGGGGAGCTGTTTTTT
CDR3 protein: CSVELLNKNTGELFF

clone size: .
V gene: TRBV5-1
D gene: .
J gene: TRBJ1-1
CDR3 DNA: TGCGCCAGCAGCTTGGAGGGGCCAGGGGAGGGCCTCACTGAAGCTTTCTTT
CDR3 protein: CASSLEGPGEGLTEAFF

clone size: .
V gene: TRBV15
D gene: .
J gene: TRBJ2-1
CDR3 DNA: TGTGCCACCAGCGTTCGGACAGGTGGGGGGAGTTCCTACAATGAGCAGTTCTTC
CDR3 protein: CATSVRTGGGSSYNEQFF

clone size: .
V gene: TRBV7-2
D gene: TRBD2
J gene: TRBJ2-3
CDR3 DNA: TGTGCCAGCAGCTTTAGCGGGGGGGTCGGGAATACGCAGTATTTT
CDR3 protein: CASSFSGGVGNTQYF

clone size: .
V gene: TRBV7-9
D gene: .
J gene: TRBJ2-7
CDR3 DNA: TGTGCCAGCAGCTTAGGAGGCTCGGGATCCCACGAGCAGTACTTC
CDR3 protein: CASSLGGSGSHEQYF

clone size: few
V gene: TRBV29-1
D gene: TRBD1
J gene: TRBJ2-4
CDR3 DNA: TGCAGCGTGGGGATGGGGACAGTCCAGTACTTC
CDR3 protein: CSVGMGTVQYF

clone size: .
V gene: TRBV9
D gene: .
J gene: TRBJ1-6
CDR3 DNA: TGTGCCAGCAGCGGGGGGGGAATCAACTCACCCCTCCACTTT
CDR3 protein: CASSGGGINSPLHF

clone size: .
V gene: TRBV6-5
D gene: .
J gene: TRBJ2-2
CDR3 DNA: TGTGCCAGCACGGGGGATGAGTACACCGGGGAGCTGTTTTTT
CDR3 protein: CASTGDEYTGELFF

clone size: .
V gene: TRBV6-5
D gene: TRBD2
J gene: TRBJ2-7
CDR3 DNA: TGTGCCAGCAGTTACTATAGCGGGGCCTCCTACGAGCAGTACTTC
CDR3 protein: CASSYYSGASYEQYF

clone size: .
V gene: TRBV5-5
D gene: TRBD1
J gene: TRBJ1-2
CDR3 DNA: TGTGCCAGCAGCTTGGATGAACGGGACAGCCATAACTATGGCTACACCTTC
CDR3 protein: CASSLDERDSHNYGYTF

clone size: .
V gene: TRBV20-1
D gene: .
J gene: TRBJ2-7
CDR3 DNA: TGCAGTGCTAGGCAAGCGGACGAGCAGTACTTC
CDR3 protein: CSARQADEQYF

clone size: .
V gene: TRBV7-9
D gene: .
J gene: TRBJ1-5
CDR3 DNA: TGTGCCAGCAGCAGTGAGAGACAGTCAGGCGATCAGCCCCAGCATTTT
CDR3 protein: CASSSERQSGDQPQHF

clone size: .
V gene: TRBV2
D gene: .
J gene: TRBJ1-5
CDR3 DNA: TGTGCCAGCAGGGCTCCGGGAGTCAGGGTGAATCAGCCCCAGCATTTT
CDR3 protein: CASRAPGVRVNQPQHF